The 20 T cell receptor beta chains in this list originate from one sample, sequenced in a study of shared clonotypes between healthy human individuals. Some clones are missing from TCRdb's copy, which holds only in-frame ones; the method was immunoSEQ multiplex PCR. The sample lists some 1,400,000 clones, over 95% occurring once. The sequenced material came from naive CD4+ T cells sorted from blood. The subset is: CD45RA+ positively selected. The receptor set was obtained from a man aged 25-40 years in good health.

The rearrangement uses TRBV7-7 and TRBJ2-5; 11 nucleotides agree with TRBD1. There are 15 residues in the CDR3. V lost 4 bases, J lost 2 bases, and 3 bases stayed unmatched. The germline CDR1 and CDR2 sequences are SSHAT and FNYEAQ (reference sequence). The CDR3 spells CASSSDRGPQETQYF. As DNA, the CDR3 is TGTGCCAGCAGCTCGGACAGGGGGCCTCAAGAGACCCAGTACTTC.

The rearrangement joins TRBV30 to TRBJ1-5; 8 bases line up with TRBD1. Trimming cost V 8 bases and J 5 bases; bases outside gene matches: 8. CDR3 size: 13 residues. The germline gives CDR1 GTSNPN, CDR2 SVGIG (reference sequence). CDR3: CAGAGQGDQPQHF. For the CDR3, the DNA is TGTGCCGGAGCCGGACAGGGCGATCAGCCCCAGCATTTT.

This clone has only a few counts. Written as DNA, the CDR3 is TGTGCCAGCAGTTCCCTGGTCGAGCAGTACTTC. The encoded protein is CASSSLVEQYF. This chain connects TRBV28 to TRBJ2-7; D not resolved. V lost 4 bases and J lost 6, with 7 bases in between. The germline V gene encodes CDR1 MDHEN and CDR2 SYDVKM. This CDR3 contains 11 residues.

V and J are TRBV5-1 and TRBJ2-3; D is possibly TRBD2 (6 bases). This CDR3 comprises 13 residues. Trimming pared 1 base from V and 6 bases from J, leaving 9 bases between. Germline V gene sequence: CDR1 SGHRS, CDR2 YFSETQ. CDR3 nucleotide sequence: TGCGCCAGCAGCTTGCCCGGAGGGGATACGCAGTATTTT. Translation gives CASSLPGGDTQYF.

The chain links TRBV11-3 to TRBJ2-3; TRBD2 agrees at 9 bases. V lost 5 bases and J lost 5; bases outside the gene matches: 8. Germline-derived CDR1 and CDR2 are SGHNT and YENEEA. The CDR3 is made up of 15 amino acids. This CDR3 reads CASSRSGSGGDTQYF. The CDR3 DNA reads as TGTGCCAGCAGCCGTAGCGGGAGCGGGGGAGATACGCAGTATTTT.

The V gene is TRBV11-2, the J gene TRBJ2-5; D possibly corresponds to TRBD2 (6 bases). The CDR3 is 15 amino acids. Trimming stripped 5 bases from V and 1 base from J, with 14 bases between. Germline V gives CDR1 SGHAT, CDR2 FQNNGV. This CDR3 is CASSPGTFRQETQYF. CDR3 nucleotides: TGTGCCAGCAGCCCGGGGACTTTTCGCCAAGAGACCCAGTACTTC.

The V call is TRBV7-9, the J call TRBJ2-1, with 10 bases matching TRBD2. The CDR3 is 14 amino acids. J was trimmed by 10 bases and V by 5 bases; bases with no gene match: 8. Germline V gene lookup returns CDR1 SEHNR and CDR2 FQNEAQ (reference sequence). CDR3 loop: CASSQPGLANEQFF. The CDR3 DNA follows: TGTGCCAGCAGCCAACCGGGACTAGCGAACGAGCAGTTCTTC.

The rearrangement joins TRBV11-3 to TRBJ2-3; TRBD1 might be the D (6 bases). V was pared by 2 bases and J by 4 bases, with 16 bases between. The CDR3 has 16 residues. Germline V gene lookup returns CDR1 SGHNT and CDR2 YENEEA. CDR3 coding DNA: TGTGCCAGCAGCTTATTTGACAACAGGGATGCAGATACGCAGTATTTT. Its protein is CASSLFDNRDADTQYF.

The V and J genes are TRBV29-1 and TRBJ2-7; D call uncertain. The V end lost 0 bases, the J end lost 2 bases, and 8 bases lay between the germline ends. CDR3 size: 13 residues. Germline V gives CDR1 SQVTM, CDR2 ANQGSEA. DNA of the CDR3: TGCAGCGTTGAAGACTACGGAACCTACGAGCAGTACTTC. It is translated as CSVEDYGTYEQYF.

This rearrangement joins TRBV28 to TRBJ2-1; unclear D gene. From germline, CDR1 is MDHEN and CDR2 SYDVKM. This CDR3 has 11 residues. V shed 9 bases and J shed 8 bases, with 11 bases lying between them. Written as DNA, the CDR3 is TGTGCCAGTGGGGTATACGATGAGCAGTTCTTC. This encodes CASGVYDEQFF.

The CDR3 loop reads CASSLKNRGAFF. Here the CDR3 DNA reads TGTGCCAGCAGCTTAAAAAACCGGGGAGCTTTCTTT. The V gene is TRBV7-2, the J gene TRBJ1-1; D call uncertain. The CDR3 is made up of 12 amino acids. V was clipped by 2 bases and J by 10 bases, with 11 bases between them. CDR1 is SGHTA, CDR2 FQGNSA, per germline.

This clone was recorded once. The rearrangement joins TRBV15 to TRBJ1-1; perhaps TRBD1 as D (5 bases). This CDR3 has 14 amino acids. Germline V gene lookup returns CDR1 LNHNV and CDR2 YYDKDF (reference sequence). The V end was cut by 1 base, the J end by 1 base, with 7 bases between. The chain's CDR3 is CATSRVDKNTEAFF. CDR3 DNA: TGTGCCACCAGCAGAGTGGACAAGAACACTGAAGCTTTCTTT.

The CDR3: CASKGISYNEQFF. DNA for the CDR3: TGTGCCAGCAAAGGGATCTCCTACAATGAGCAGTTCTTC. This sequence joins TRBV2 and TRBJ2-1, with no clear D. The CDR3 covers 13 residues. Trimming left V 7 bases short and J 0 bases short, with 7 bases between. Germline V lookup: CDR1 SNHLY, CDR2 FYNNEI. The whole variable domain, filled in from reference TRBV2 and TRBJ2-1, reads EPEVTQTPSHQVTQMGQEVILRCVPISNHLYFYWYRQILGQKVEFLVSFYNNEISEKSEIFDDQFSVERPDGSNFTLKIRSTKLEDSAMYFCASKGISYNEQFFGPGTRLTVL.

This chain connects TRBV9 to TRBJ2-7, with D possibly being TRBD2 (6 bases). The CDR3 length is 15 residues. Per germline, CDR1 SGDLS and CDR2 YYNGEE. Deletions cut 4 bases from V and 0 bases from J, with 14 bases between. The CDR3 nucleotides read TGTGCCAGCAGCCCATCTAGCGCGAGCTCCTACGAGCAGTACTTC. This encodes CASSPSSASSYEQYF. Complete variable domain (other parts from reference TRBV9 and TRBJ2-7): DSGVTQTPKHLITATGQRVTLRCSPRSGDLSVYWYQQSLDQGLQFLIQYYNGEERAKGNILERFSAQQFPDLHSELNLSSLELGDSALYFCASSPSSASSYEQYFGPGTRLTVT.

The chain carries TRBV10-1 and TRBJ2-1; D is perhaps TRBD2 (5 bases). The CDR3 is 11 amino acids. Trimming left V 3 bases short and J 9 bases short, with 6 bases between. CDR1 is WNHNN and CDR2 is SYGVQD in the germline V gene (reference sequence). The DNA of the CDR3 is TGCGCCAGCAGTGACGCGGGTGAGCAGTTCTTC. Translating gives CASSDAGEQFF.

V is TRBV7-2 and J is TRBJ2-1; D assignment may be TRBD1 or TRBD2 (6 bases each). Trimming removed 3 bases at V and 10 bases at J, with 13 bases between. Per germline, CDR1 SGHTA and CDR2 FQGNSA. The CDR3 is 13 residues long. CDR3 in DNA: TGTGCCAGCAGCTTCCACGGGGGCCTAGAGCAGTTCTTC. Protein sequence: CASSFHGGLEQFF.

The gene calls are TRBV6-1 and TRBJ1-2; TRBD1 aligns across 11 bases. There are 14 residues in the CDR3. Losses at the gene ends were 7 bases for V and 0 bases for J; bases not matched to a gene: 1. Germline CDR1 reads MNHNS; CDR2 reads SASEGT. CDR3 region: CASKGQGANYGYTF. CDR3 bases: TGTGCCAGCAAGGGACAGGGGGCTAACTATGGCTACACCTTC.

The chain employs TRBV25-1 and TRBJ2-7, with TRBD1 matching 7 bases. V dropped 8 bases and J dropped 4; count of bases not matched to a gene: 14. Germline V gene sequence: CDR1 MGHDK, CDR2 SYGVNS. The CDR3 is made up of 15 amino acids. CDR3 sequence: CASRAMGTADYEQYF. The DNA of the CDR3 is TGTGCCAGCCGAGCCATGGGGACAGCTGATTACGAGCAGTACTTC.

As DNA, the CDR3 is TGTGCCAGCAGCGTAGAACTAATGGGTTACAATGAGCAGTTCTTC. Encoded protein: CASSVELMGYNEQFF. The chain uses TRBV9 and TRBJ2-1; D gene ambiguous. This CDR3 has 15 residues. Germline CDR1 and CDR2: SGDLS and YYNGEE. The V and J ends lost 0 bases and 4 bases respectively, with 11 bases between them. Using reference TRBV9 and TRBJ2-1 for the parts outside the CDR3, the full variable domain is DSGVTQTPKHLITATGQRVTLRCSPRSGDLSVYWYQQSLDQGLQFLIQYYNGEERAKGNILERFSAQQFPDLHSELNLSSLELGDSALYFCASSVELMGYNEQFFGPGTRLTVL.

The gene calls are TRBV5-1 and TRBJ1-2; D is ambiguous. This CDR3 contains 15 residues. The ends were cut back, 6 bases at V and 4 bases at J, with 19 bases in the middle. The germline V gene has CDR1 SGHRS and CDR2 YFSETQ. CDR3 sequence reads: CASNPNAGSGYGYTF. The CDR3, as DNA: TGCGCCAGCAATCCTAATGCGGGGTCGGGCTATGGCTACACCTTC.